The present T cell receptor beta chain was sequenced within a study of OX40 agonist ivuxolimab in advanced cancers. This clone turned up a few times. The CDR3 runs to 17 residues. J was trimmed by 5 bases and V by 1 base; bases with no gene match: 9. Germline V gene lookup returns CDR1 SGHAT and CDR2 FQNNGV. Profiling relied on immunoSEQ multiplex PCR, and the TCRdb table lists in-frame clones only, not all of them. The sample consists of fewer than 6,000 clones, roughly 64% of them appearing once. The J gene is TRBJ2-2, the V gene TRBV11-2; 8 bases line up with TRBD2. This TCR came from an adult with an advanced solid tumor such as melanoma, head and neck, liver or kidney cancer. Source: CD4+ or CD8+ T cells sorted from blood, taken in a trial of the OX40 agonist ivuxolimab. This CDR3 is CASSLGGGSGRTGELFF. In DNA, the CDR3 is TGTGCCAGCAGCTTAGGCGGGGGGTCCGGGAGGACCGGGGAGCTGTTTTTT.